This T cell receptor (beta chain) is from a study of human CD8 memory T cell subsets. Among CD8+ T cells, TPEX were CCR7+ PD-1+ TIGIT+ early memory cells with exhausted-like traits. It was negative magnetic separation that enriched the total CD8+ T cells. The TCR beta sequencing libraries came from UMI-labeled 5' RACE. Reanalyzing the 5' RACE reads, TCRdb keeps one entry per CDR3 protein, without DNA. This table holds around 9,600 distinct CDR3 sequences. Study-wide findings and caveats: Stem-like memory and precursor exhausted T cells, unlike effector memory cells, were similarly highly diverse. Stem-like memory T cell repertoires seemed more diverse than precursor exhausted ones by Chao1 estimates. Stem-like memory and precursor exhausted T cell repertoires barely overlapped.

With respect to this clonotype: Its antigen is unknown.

The CDR3 runs 13 residues. Germline V gene lookup returns CDR1 SEHNR and CDR2 FQNEAQ (reference sequence). The source material was CD8+ T cells from PBMCs. This clonotype was sampled from a human donor in good health. The gene calls are TRBV7-9 and TRBJ2-1. CDR3 protein: CASSPMDYNEQFF. The full variable domain, completed using reference TRBV7-9 and TRBJ2-1, is DTGVSQNPRHKITKRGQNVTFRCDPISEHNRLYWYRQTLGQGPEFLTYFQNEAQLEKSRLLSDRFSAERPKGSFSTLEIQRTEQGDSAMYLCASSPMDYNEQFFGPGTRLTVL.